The sequence of this T cell receptor (beta chain) was determined in a study of T-cell memory formation after mild COVID-19. Points from the study as a whole: Researchers could not confirm that second-wave clones peaking on day 37 targeted SARS-CoV-2. CD8+ contracting clones occupied EMRA, while CD4+ ones occupied mainly CM and EM.

MiXCR, applied by TCRdb to the 5' RACE reads, yields one record per CDR3 protein. The data hold 200,000 or so distinct CDR3 sequences, with over 9% observed a single time. V was trimmed by 0 bases and J by 3 bases, leaving 9 bases between them. Per germline, CDR1 SGHRS and CDR2 YFSETQ. The CDR3 has 14 residues. The table lists this clonotype with many counts. Its cognate antigen is unknown. What was sequenced was PBMCs or a T cell subset sorted from them (not recorded which). The genes are TRBV5-1 and TRBJ2-5; the D gene is possibly TRBD2 (7 bases). The clonotype comes from a man younger than 35 who had mild COVID-19 (a few samples of this study predate the infection). Cell type and time point are not known. In nucleotides, the CDR3 is TGCGCCAGCAGCTTGGGGGGGGGCGAAGAGACCCAGTACTTC. This encodes CASSLGGGEETQYF.